Listed here are 4 T cell receptor beta chains from one sample, sequenced in a study of radiation and T cells in renal cell carcinoma. The time point was: blood 4 weeks post-SBRT, at nephrectomy. This sample's treatment: 15 Gy SBRT to primary tumor, nephrectomy 4 weeks later. Profiling relied on immunoSEQ multiplex PCR, and the TCRdb table lists in-frame clones only, not all of them. In the table there are around 100,000 clones, 65% to 90% of which are singletons. Sequenced here: blood, sampled from a patient whose treatment included radiotherapy and nephrectomy. The receptors derive from a man aged 55 to 70 with renal cell carcinoma.

V gene TRBV19 combines with J gene TRBJ1-4, with TRBD1 matching over 8 bases. V was clipped by 7 bases and J by 8 bases; unmatched bases: 15. In germline, CDR1 is LNHDA, CDR2 SQIVND (reference sequence). The CDR3 consists of 16 residues. This chain's CDR3 is CASNGALTGDQEKLFF. CDR3 coding DNA: TGTGCCAGTAATGGGGCCTTGACAGGGGACCAAGAAAAACTGTTTTTT. The entire variable domain, with the rest obtained from reference TRBV19 and TRBJ1-4, is as follows: DGGITQSPKYLFRKEGQNVTLSCEQNLNHDAMYWYRQDPGQGLRLIYYSQIVNDFQKGDIAEGYSVSREKKESFPLTVTSAQKNPTAFYLCASNGALTGDQEKLFFGSGTQLSVL.

The chain recombines TRBV5-1 with TRBJ2-5; D ambiguous. CDR1 SGHRS and CDR2 YFSETQ come from the germline V gene. V was pared by 0 bases and J by 0 bases, with 15 bases between. The CDR3 length is 17 residues. The CDR3 DNA reads TGCGCCAGCAGCTTGGGGTACCCATTCCGGGACCAAGAGACCCAGTACTTC. Its translation: CASSLGYPFRDQETQYF. The full variable domain, completed using reference TRBV5-1 and TRBJ2-5, is KAGVTQTPRYLIKTRGQQVTLSCSPISGHRSVSWYQQTPGQGLQFLFEYFSETQRNKGNFPGRFSGRQFSNSRSEMNVSTLELGDSALYLCASSLGYPFRDQETQYFGPGTRLLVL.

This clone has just one count. V gene TRBV29-1 combines with J gene TRBJ2-1; TRBD2 agrees at 9 bases. CDR3 size: 14 residues. Germline CDR1 reads SQVTM; CDR2 reads ANQGSEA. The V gene end was trimmed by 4 bases and the J gene end by 2 bases; junction bases not matched to a gene: 3. The CDR3 protein is CSVVPSGTYNEQFF. The CDR3 DNA sequence: TGCAGCGTTGTGCCTAGCGGGACCTACAATGAGCAGTTCTTC.

This clone has a single count. The chain links TRBV6-1 to TRBJ2-5; 9 bases line up with TRBD1. This CDR3 has 13 amino acids. Per the germline V gene, CDR1 is MNHNS and CDR2 is SASEGT. Unmatched junction bases numbered 4, after V lost 6 bases and J lost 5 bases. This CDR3 reads CASRHRGQETQYF. Here the CDR3 DNA reads TGTGCCAGCAGGCACAGGGGGCAGGAGACCCAGTACTTC.